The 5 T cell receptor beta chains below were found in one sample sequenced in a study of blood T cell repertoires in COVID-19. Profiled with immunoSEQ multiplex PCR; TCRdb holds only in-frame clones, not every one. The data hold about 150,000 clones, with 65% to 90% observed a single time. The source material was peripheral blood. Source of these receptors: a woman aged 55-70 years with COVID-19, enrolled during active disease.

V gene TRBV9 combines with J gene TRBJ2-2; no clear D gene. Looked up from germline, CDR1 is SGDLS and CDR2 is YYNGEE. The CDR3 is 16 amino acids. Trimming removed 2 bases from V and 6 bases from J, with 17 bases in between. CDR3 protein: CASSVDRIARAGELFF. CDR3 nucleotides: TGTGCCAGCAGCGTGGATCGGATAGCCCGGGCCGGGGAGCTGTTTTTT.

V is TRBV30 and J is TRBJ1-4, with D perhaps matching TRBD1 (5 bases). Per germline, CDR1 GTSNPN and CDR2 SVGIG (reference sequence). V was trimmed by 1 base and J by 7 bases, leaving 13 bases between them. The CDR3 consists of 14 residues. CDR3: CAWSERGRGEKLFF. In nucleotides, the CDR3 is TGTGCCTGGAGTGAAAGGGGTCGAGGTGAAAAACTGTTTTTT.

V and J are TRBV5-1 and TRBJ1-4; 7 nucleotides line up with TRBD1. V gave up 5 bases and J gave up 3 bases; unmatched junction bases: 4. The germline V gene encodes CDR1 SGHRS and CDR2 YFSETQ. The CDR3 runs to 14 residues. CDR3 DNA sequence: TGCGCCAGCAGGGCAGGGGGAGCTAATGAAAAACTGTTTTTT. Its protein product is CASRAGGANEKLFF.

DNA for the CDR3: TGTGCCAGCTCACCACCAGGGGACAGGGACGGCTACACCTTC. Translated, it gives CASSPPGDRDGYTF. The rearrangement uses TRBV18 and TRBJ1-2; the match to TRBD1 covers 9 bases. This CDR3 region has 14 residues. In germline, CDR1 is KGHSH, CDR2 LQKENI. With 0 bases clipped from V and 8 bases from J, the junction kept 4 bases outside the gene matches.

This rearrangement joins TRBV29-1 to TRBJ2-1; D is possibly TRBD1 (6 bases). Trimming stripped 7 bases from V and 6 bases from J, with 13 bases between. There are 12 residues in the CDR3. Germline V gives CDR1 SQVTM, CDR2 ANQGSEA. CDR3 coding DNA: TGCAGCGCCAGACAGGACAGCAATGAGCAGTTCTTC. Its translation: CSARQDSNEQFF.